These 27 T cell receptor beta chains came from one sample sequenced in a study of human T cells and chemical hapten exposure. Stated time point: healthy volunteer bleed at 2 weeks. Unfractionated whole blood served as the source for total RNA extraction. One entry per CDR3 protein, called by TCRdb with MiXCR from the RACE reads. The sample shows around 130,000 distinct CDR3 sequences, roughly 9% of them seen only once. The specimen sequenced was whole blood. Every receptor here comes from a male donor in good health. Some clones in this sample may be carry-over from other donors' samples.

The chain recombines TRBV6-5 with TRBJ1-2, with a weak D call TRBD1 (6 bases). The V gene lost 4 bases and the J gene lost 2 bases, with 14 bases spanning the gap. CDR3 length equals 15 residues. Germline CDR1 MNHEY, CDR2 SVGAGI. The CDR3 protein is CASSFDGQRNYGYTF. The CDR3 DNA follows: TGTGCCAGCAGTTTCGACGGACAGAGGAACTATGGCTACACCTTC.

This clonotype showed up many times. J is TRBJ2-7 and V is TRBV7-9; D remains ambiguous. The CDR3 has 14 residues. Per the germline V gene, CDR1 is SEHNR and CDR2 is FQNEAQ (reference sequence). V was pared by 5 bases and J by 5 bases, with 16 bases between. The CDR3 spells CASSKGLPGHEQYF. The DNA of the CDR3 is TGTGCCAGCAGCAAGGGTCTGCCTGGCCACGAGCAGTACTTC.

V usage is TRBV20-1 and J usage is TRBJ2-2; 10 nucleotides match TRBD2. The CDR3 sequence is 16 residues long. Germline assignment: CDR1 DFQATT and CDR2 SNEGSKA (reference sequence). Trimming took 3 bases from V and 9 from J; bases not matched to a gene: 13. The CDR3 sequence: CSASPSSGGHRWELFF. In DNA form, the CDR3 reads TGCAGTGCTAGTCCCTCTAGCGGGGGACACCGGTGGGAGCTGTTTTTT.

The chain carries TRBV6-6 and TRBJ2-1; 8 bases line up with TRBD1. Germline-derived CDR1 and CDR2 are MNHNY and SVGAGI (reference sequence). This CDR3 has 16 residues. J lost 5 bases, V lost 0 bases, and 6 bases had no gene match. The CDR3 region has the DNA TGTGCCAGCAGTTACTCGGACAGGGCTCTCCACAATGAGCAGTTCTTC. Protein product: CASSYSDRALHNEQFF.

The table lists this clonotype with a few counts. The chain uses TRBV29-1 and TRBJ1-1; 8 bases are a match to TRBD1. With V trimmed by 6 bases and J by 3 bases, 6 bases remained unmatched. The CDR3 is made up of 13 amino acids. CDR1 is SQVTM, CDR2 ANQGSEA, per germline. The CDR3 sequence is CSVDQQGDTEAFF. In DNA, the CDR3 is TGCAGCGTGGACCAACAGGGGGACACTGAAGCTTTCTTT.

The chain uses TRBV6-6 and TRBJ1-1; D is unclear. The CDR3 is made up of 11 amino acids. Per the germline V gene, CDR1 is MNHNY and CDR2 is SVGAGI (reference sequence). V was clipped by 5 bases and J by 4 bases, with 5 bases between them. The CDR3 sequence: CASSGSTEAFF. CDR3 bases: TGTGCCAGCAGTGGTAGCACTGAAGCTTTCTTT.

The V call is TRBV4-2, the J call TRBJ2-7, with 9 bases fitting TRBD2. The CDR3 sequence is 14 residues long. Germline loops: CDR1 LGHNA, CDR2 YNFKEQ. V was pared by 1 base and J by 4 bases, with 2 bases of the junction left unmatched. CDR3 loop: CASSQVRGGYEQYF. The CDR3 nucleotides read TGTGCCAGCAGCCAAGTGCGGGGGGGGTACGAGCAGTACTTC.

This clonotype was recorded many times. The chain's CDR3 is CASSRRGISYNEQFF. CDR3 nucleotides: TGTGCCAGCAGCCGAAGAGGGATCTCCTACAATGAGCAGTTCTTC. The chain is built from TRBV7-2 and TRBJ2-1, with D possibly matching TRBD2 (5 bases). Per germline, CDR1 SGHTA and CDR2 FQGNSA. Trimming pared 5 bases from V and 0 bases from J, leaving 11 bases between. This CDR3 comprises 15 residues.

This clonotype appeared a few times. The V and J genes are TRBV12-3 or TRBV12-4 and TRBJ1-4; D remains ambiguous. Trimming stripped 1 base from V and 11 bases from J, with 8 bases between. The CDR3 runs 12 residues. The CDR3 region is CASSLERQKLFF. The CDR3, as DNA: TGTGCCAGCAGTTTAGAAAGGCAGAAACTGTTTTTT.

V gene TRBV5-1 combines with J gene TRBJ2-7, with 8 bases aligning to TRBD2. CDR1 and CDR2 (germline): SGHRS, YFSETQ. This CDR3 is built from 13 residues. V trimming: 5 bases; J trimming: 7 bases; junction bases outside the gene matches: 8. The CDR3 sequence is CASRHGGAEEQYF. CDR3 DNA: TGCGCCAGCAGACACGGGGGGGCGGAAGAGCAGTACTTC.

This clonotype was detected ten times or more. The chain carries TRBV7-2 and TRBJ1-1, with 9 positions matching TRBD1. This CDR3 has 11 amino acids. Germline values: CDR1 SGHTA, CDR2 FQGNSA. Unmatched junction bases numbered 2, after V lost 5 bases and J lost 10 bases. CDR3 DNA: TGTGCCAGCAGCCGGGACAGGGCAGCTTTCTTT. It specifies CASSRDRAAFF.

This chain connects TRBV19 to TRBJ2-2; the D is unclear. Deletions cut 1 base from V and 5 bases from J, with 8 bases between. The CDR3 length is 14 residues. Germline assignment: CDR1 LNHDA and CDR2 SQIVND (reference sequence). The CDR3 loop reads CASSIAPRTGELFF. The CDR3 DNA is TGTGCCAGTAGTATAGCTCCCCGGACCGGGGAGCTGTTTTTT.

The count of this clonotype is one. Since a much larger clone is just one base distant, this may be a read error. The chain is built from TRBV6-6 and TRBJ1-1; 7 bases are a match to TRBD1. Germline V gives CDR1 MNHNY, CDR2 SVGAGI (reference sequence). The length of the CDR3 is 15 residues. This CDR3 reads CVSSTRTGVFTEAFF. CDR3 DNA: TGTGTCAGCTCAACCCGAACAGGGGTTTTTACTGAAGCTTTCTTT.

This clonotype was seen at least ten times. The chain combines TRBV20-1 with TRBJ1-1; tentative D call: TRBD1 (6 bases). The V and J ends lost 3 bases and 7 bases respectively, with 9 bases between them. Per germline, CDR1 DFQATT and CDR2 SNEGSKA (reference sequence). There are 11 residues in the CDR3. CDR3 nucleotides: TGCAGTGCTAGTAGGGACATTGAAGCTTTCTTT. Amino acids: CSASRDIEAFF.

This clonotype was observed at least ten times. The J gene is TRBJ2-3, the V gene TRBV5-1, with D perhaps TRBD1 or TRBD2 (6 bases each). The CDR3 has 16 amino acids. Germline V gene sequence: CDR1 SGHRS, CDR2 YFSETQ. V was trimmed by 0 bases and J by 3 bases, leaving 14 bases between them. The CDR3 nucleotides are TGCGCCAGCAGCTTGGATATACGGGGGCCTACAGATACGCAGTATTTT. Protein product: CASSLDIRGPTDTQYF.

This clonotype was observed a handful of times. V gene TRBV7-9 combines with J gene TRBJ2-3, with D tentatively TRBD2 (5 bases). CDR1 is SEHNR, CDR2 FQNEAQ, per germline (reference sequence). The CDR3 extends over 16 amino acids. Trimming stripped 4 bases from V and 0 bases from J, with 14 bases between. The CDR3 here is CASSSPTSSSTDTQYF. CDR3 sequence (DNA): TGTGCCAGCAGCTCTCCCACTAGTTCCAGCACAGATACGCAGTATTTT.

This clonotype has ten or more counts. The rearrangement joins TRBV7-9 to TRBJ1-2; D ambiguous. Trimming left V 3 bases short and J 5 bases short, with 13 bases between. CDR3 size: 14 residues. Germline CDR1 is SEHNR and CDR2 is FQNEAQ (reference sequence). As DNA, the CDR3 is TGTGCCAGCAGCTTCCCCAGCCAGCGGTATGGCTACACCTTC. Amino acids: CASSFPSQRYGYTF.

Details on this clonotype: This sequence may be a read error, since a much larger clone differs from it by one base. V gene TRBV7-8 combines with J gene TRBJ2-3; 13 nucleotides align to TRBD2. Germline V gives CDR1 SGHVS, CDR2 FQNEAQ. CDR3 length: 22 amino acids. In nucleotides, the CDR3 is TGTGTCAGCAGCTTAGGGGTGGTGTGGACTAGCGGGAGTAACGTTTGGACAGATACGCAGTATTTT. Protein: CVSSLGVVWTSGSNVWTDTQYF. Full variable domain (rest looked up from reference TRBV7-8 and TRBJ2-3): GAGVSQSPRYKVAKRGQDVALRCDPISGHVSLFWYQQALGQGPEFLTYFQNEAQLDKSGLPSDRFFAERPEGSVSTLKIQRTQQEDSAVYLCVSSLGVVWTSGSNVWTDTQYFGPGTRLTVL.

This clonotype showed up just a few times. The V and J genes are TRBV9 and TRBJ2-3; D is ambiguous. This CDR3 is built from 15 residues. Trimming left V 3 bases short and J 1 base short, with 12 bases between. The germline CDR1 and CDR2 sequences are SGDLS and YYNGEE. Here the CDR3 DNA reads TGTGCCAGCAGCGAGGCTAACAGTCGCACAGATACGCAGTATTTT. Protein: CASSEANSRTDTQYF. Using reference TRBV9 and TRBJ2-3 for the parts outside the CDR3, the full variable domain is DSGVTQTPKHLITATGQRVTLRCSPRSGDLSVYWYQQSLDQGLQFLIQYYNGEERAKGNILERFSAQQFPDLHSELNLSSLELGDSALYFCASSEANSRTDTQYFGPGTRLTVL.

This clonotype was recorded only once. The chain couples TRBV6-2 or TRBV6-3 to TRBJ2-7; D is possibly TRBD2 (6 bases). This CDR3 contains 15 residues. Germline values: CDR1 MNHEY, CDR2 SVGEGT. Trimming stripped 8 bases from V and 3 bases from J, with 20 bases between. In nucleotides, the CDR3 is TGTGCCAGCGCCGAGGGGCGGGGACTTTACTACGAGCAGTACTTC. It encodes CASAEGRGLYYEQYF.

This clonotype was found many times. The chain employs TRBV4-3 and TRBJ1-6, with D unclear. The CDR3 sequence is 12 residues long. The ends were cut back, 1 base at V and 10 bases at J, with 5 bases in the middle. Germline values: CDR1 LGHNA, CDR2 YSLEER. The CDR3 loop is CASSQGRSPLHF. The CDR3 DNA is TGCGCCAGCAGCCAAGGACGGTCACCCCTCCACTTT.

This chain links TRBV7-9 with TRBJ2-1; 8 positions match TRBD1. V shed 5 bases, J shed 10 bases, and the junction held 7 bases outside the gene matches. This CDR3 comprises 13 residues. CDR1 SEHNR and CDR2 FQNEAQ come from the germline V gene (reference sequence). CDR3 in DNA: TGTGCCAGCAGCGCCACAGGGGGAGGCGAGCAGTTCTTC. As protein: CASSATGGGEQFF.

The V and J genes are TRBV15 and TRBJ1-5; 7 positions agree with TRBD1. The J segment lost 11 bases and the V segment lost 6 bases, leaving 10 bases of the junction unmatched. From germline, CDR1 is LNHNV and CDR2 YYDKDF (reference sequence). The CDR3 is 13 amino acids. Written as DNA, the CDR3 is TGTGCCACCAGTAAGGAGACAGGGATAGCCCAGCATTTT. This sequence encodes CATSKETGIAQHF.

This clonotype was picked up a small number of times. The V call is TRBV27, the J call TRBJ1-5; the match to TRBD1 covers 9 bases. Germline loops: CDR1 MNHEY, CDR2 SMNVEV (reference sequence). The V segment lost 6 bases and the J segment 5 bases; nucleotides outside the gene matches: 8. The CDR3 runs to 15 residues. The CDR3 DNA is TGTGCCAGCAGATCACCGGGACAGGGTGATCAGCCCCAGCATTTT. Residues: CASRSPGQGDQPQHF.

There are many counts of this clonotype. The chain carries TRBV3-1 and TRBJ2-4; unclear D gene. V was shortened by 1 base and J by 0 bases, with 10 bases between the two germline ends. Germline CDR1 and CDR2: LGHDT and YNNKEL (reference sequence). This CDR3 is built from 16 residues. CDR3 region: CASSQGRLVAKNIQYF. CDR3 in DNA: TGTGCCAGCAGCCAAGGGCGACTGGTAGCCAAAAACATTCAGTACTTC.

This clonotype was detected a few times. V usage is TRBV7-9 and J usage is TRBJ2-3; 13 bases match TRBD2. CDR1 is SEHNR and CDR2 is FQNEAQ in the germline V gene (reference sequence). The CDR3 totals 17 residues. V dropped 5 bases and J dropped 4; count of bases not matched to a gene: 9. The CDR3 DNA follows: TGTGCCAGCAGCCGGACTAGCGGGGGAGTTTCGGCAGATACGCAGTATTTT. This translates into CASSRTSGGVSADTQYF.

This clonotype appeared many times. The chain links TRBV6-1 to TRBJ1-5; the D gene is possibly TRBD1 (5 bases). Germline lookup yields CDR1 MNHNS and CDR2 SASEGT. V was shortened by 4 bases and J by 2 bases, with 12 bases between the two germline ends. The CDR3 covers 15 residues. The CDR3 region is CASSAAGGGNQPQHF. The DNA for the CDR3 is TGTGCCAGCAGTGCGGCTGGGGGGGGCAATCAGCCCCAGCATTTT.